Sequencing of this TCR beta chain was carried out in a study of early stage breast cancer tumors. Findings and caveats of the study: Blood repertoires resembled normal breast more than tumor. Bulk DNA sequencing of unsorted cells missed chain pairing and markers. Enriched TCRB sequences shared across patients were mostly commonly generated sequences.

CDR3 size: 16 residues. V lost 1 base and J lost 5, with 14 bases in between. The germline CDR1 and CDR2 sequences are MGHRA and YSYEKL. Assay: immunoSEQ multiplex PCR; the TCRdb copy retains only in-frame clones and omits some. Seen here are about 51,000 clones, approximately 78% observed once, and the top ten hold 3% to 4%. Of note for this clone: Its antigen remains unknown.

The sequencing input was blood. The chain couples TRBV4-1 to TRBJ2-2; D is unresolved. This clonotype originated in a person in their 40s with breast cancer. CDR3 protein: CASSQVGSIRTGELFF. Written as DNA, the CDR3 is TGCGCCAGCAGCCAAGTGGGGTCAATTCGGACCGGGGAGCTGTTTTTT.